Included here is one TCR beta chain sequence, with context. Its antigen is unknown. Because the CDR3 is missing its conserved closing phenylalanine or tryptophan, this is likely a read error. Because the CDR3's place on the DNA is in doubt, the DNA is left out and the CDR3 is given as listed by TCRdb. This specimen belongs to a study of T cells in Graves' hyperthyroidism and ophthalmopathy. Regarding the study as a whole: Most clonotypes expanded in thyroid above 0.001 were likewise present in blood. Ophthalmopathy and stable hyperthyroidism were separated by a 13 V-J model.

The investigators amplified TCR beta CDR3 regions from RNA transcripts. The TCR CDR3 first-round RT-PCR relied on the HTBI primer set. MiXCR, applied by TCRdb to the multiplex PCR reads, yields one record per CDR3 protein. The table has hundreds of thousands of distinct CDR3 sequences, about 45% seen once. Clinical symptoms, serum thyroxine, TRAb, thyroid ultrasound and orbital computed tomography informed diagnoses. This TCR came from an adult man with Graves' disease, either hyperthyroidism or ophthalmopathy (not recorded which). Sequencing was performed on peripheral blood or thyroid tissue (not recorded which).

The CDR3 protein is CATSDWVKG. The chain combines TRBV24-1 with TRBJ2-2; the table calls TRBD2, which could not be checked here. The germline gives CDR1 KGHDR, CDR2 SFDVKD. The CDR3 is 9 amino acids long, termini counted.